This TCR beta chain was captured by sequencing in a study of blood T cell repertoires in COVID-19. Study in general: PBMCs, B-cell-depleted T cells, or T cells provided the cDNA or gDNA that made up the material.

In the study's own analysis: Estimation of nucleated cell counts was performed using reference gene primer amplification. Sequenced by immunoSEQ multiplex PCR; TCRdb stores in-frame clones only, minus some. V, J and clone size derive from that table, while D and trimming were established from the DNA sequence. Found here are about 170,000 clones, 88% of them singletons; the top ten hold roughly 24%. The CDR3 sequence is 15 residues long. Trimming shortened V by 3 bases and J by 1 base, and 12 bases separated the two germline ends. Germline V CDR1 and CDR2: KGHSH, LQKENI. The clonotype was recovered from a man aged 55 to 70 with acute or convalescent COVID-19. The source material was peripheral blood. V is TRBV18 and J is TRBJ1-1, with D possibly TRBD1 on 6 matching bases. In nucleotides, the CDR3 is TGTGCCAGCTCACCTCCGGACAGTCAGAACACTGAAGCTTTCTTT. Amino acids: CASSPPDSQNTEAFF.